This T cell receptor (beta chain) was captured in a study of persistence of HIV-infected CD4 T cells. CDR3 size: 15 residues. Germline V CDR1 and CDR2: MNHNS, SASEGT. The V gene lost 5 bases and the J gene lost 0 bases, with 11 bases spanning the gap. Sequencing used immunoSEQ version 4 in survey mode. Measured with immunoSEQ multiplex PCR; TCRdb has only the in-frame clones, and not every one. There are tens of thousands of clones in the sample; approximately 75% occur only once, and more than 1.5% lies in the top ten. Overall study findings and caveats: Proviral oligoclonality tracked with TCR oligoclonality within the same sorted cells.

Details on this clone: Its antigen is unknown.

An overlapping HIV-1 Gag peptide pool stimulated these cells at roughly 1 ug/peptide/mL. Sorted nonresponding memory CD4+ T cells were CD40L-negative, CD69-negative, CD45RO-high. The receptor was derived from an adult man with HIV who was CMV-seropositive. The rearrangement links TRBV6-1 to TRBJ1-5; tentatively, D is TRBD1 (6 bases). This sample comprised CD4+ T cells sorted from PBMCs after roughly 18-hour stimulation, obtained from a patient who received antiretroviral therapy. The CDR3 coding sequence is TGTGCCAGCAGTCCGGACAGATATAGCAATCAGCCCCAGCATTTT. It translates to CASSPDRYSNQPQHF.